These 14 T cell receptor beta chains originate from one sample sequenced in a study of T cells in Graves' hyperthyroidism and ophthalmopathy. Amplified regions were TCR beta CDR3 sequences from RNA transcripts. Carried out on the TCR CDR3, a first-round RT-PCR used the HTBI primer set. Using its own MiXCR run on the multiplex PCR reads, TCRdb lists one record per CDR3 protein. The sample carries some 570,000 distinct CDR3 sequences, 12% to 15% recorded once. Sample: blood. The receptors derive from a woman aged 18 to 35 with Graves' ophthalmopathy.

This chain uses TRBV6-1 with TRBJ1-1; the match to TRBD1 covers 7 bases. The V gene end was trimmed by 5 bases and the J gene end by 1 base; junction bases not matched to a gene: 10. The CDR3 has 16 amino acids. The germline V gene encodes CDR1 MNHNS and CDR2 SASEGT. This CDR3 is CASSYTQGGSNTEAFF. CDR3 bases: TGTGCCAGCAGTTATACCCAGGGGGGTTCGAACACTGAAGCTTTCTTT.

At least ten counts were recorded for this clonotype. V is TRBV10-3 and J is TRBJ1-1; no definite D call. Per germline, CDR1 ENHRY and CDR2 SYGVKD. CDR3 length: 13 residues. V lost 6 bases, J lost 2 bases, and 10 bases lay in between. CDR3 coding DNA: TGTGCCATCAGCACCACCGGTAACACTGAAGCTTTCTTT. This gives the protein CAISTTGNTEAFF.

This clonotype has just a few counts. The CDR3 spells CASSLDGEGLSNQPQHF. CDR3 in DNA: TGTGCCAGCAGTTTAGATGGGGAGGGGTTAAGCAATCAGCCCCAGCATTTT. The J gene is TRBJ1-5, the V gene TRBV12-3 or TRBV12-4; possible D gene TRBD1, 5 bases. This CDR3 has 17 amino acids. With 1 base removed from V and 1 base from J, the gap between germline ends came to 14 bases.

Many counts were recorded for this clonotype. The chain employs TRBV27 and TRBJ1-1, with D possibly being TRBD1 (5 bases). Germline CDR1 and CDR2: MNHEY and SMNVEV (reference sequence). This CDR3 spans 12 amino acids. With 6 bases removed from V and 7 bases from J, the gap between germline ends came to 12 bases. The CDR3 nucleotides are TGTGCCAGCAGCCTCGGACATGGTGAAGCTTTCTTT. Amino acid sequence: CASSLGHGEAFF.

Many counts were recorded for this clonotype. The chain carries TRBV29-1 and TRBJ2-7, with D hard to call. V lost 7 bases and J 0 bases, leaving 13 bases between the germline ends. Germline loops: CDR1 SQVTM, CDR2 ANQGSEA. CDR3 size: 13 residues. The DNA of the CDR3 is TGCAGCGCCCGACTTAGGAGCTCCTACGAGCAGTACTTC. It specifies CSARLRSSYEQYF.

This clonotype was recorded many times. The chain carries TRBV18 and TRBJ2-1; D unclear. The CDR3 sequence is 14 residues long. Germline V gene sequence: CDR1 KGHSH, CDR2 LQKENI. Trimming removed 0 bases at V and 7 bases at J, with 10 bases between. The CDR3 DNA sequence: TGTGCCAGCTCACCACCTCCCACCGGTAATGAGCAGTTCTTC. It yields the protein CASSPPPTGNEQFF.

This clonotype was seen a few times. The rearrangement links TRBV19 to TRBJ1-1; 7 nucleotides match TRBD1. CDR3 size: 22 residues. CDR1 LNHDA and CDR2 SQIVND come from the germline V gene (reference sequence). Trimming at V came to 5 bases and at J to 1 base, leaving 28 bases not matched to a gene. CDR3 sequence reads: CASSPFFGILGERGPKNTEAFF. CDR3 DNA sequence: TGTGCCAGTAGTCCCTTTTTTGGGATCCTCGGGGAGAGGGGGCCAAAGAACACTGAAGCTTTCTTT.

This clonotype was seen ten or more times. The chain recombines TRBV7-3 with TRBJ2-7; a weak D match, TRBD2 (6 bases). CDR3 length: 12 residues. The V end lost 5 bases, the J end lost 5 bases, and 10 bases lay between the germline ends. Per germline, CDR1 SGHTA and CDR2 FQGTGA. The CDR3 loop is CASSPGGNEQYF. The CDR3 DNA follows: TGTGCCAGCAGCCCCGGCGGGAACGAGCAGTACTTC.

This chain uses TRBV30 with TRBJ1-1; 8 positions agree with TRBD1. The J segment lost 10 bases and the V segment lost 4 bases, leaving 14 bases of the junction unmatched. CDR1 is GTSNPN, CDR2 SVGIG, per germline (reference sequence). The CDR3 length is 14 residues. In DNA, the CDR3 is TGTGCCTGGATCGGCCAGGGGGCGCGGTGGGGAGCTTTCTTT. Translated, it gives CAWIGQGARWGAFF.

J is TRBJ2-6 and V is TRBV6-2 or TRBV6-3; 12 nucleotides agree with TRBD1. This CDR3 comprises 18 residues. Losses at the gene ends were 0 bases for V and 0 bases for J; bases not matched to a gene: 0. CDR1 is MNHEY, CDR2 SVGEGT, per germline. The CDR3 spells CASSYSGQGASGANVLTF. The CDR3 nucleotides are TGTGCCAGCAGTTACTCGGGACAGGGGGCCTCTGGGGCCAACGTCCTGACTTTC.

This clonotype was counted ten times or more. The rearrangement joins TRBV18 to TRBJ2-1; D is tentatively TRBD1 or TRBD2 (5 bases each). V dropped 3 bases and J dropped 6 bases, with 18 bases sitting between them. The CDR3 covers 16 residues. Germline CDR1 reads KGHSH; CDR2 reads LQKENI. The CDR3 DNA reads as TGTGCCAGCTCACCTGTCATATCGGGACGACTCAATGAGCAGTTCTTC. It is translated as CASSPVISGRLNEQFF.

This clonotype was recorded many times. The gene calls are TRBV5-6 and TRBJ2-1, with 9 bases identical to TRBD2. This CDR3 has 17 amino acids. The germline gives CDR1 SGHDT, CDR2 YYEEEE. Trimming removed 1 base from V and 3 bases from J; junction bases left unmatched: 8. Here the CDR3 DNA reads TGTGCCAGCAGCTTGTGGGGGAGGACTAGCGTCTACAATGAGCAGTTCTTC. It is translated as CASSLWGRTSVYNEQFF.

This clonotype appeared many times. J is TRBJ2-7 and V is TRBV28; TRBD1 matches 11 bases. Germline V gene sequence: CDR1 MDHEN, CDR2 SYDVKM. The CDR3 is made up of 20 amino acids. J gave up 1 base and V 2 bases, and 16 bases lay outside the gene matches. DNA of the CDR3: TGTGCCAGCAGTTTACCGCGGGACAGGGGGTGGTACACCCAGTCCTACGAGCAGTACTTC. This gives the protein CASSLPRDRGWYTQSYEQYF.

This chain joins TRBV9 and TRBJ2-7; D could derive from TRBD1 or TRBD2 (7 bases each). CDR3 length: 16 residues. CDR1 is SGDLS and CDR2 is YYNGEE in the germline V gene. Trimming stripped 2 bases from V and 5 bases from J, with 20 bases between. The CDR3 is CASSVTPGGGGHEQYF. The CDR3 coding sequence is TGTGCCAGCAGCGTTACACCGGGGGGAGGGGGCCACGAGCAGTACTTC.